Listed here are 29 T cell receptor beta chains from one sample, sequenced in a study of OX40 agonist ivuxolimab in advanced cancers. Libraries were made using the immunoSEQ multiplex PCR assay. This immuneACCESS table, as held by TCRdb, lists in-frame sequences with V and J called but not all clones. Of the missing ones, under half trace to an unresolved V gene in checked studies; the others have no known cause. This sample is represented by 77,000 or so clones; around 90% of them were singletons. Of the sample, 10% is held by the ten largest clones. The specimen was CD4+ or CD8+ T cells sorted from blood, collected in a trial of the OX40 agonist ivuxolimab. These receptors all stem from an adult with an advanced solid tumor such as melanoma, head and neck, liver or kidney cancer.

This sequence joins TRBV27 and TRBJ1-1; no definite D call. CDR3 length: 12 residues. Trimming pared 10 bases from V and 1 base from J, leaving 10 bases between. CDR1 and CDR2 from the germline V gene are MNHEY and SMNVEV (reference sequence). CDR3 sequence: CATSTGNTEAFF. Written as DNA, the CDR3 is TGTGCCACCTCTACTGGGAACACTGAAGCTTTCTTT.

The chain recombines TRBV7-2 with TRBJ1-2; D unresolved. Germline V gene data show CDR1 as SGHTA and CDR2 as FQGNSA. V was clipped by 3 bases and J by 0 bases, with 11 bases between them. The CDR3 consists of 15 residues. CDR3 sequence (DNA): TGTGCCAGCAGCTTTTTGGTCACGGCTAACTATGGCTACACCTTC. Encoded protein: CASSFLVTANYGYTF.

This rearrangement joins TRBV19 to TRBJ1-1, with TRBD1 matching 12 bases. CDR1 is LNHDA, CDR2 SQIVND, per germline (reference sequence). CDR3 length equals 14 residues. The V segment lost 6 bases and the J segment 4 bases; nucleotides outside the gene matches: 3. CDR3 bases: TGTGCCAGTAGACCGGGACAGGGGGCCACTGAAGCTTTCTTT. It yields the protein CASRPGQGATEAFF.

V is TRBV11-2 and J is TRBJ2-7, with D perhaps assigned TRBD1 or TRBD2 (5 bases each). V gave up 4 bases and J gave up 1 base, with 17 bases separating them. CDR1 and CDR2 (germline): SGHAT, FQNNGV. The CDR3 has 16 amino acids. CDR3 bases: TGTGCCAGCAGCTCAAGTGCCGGGACGGAGTCCTACGAGCAGTACTTC. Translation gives CASSSSAGTESYEQYF.

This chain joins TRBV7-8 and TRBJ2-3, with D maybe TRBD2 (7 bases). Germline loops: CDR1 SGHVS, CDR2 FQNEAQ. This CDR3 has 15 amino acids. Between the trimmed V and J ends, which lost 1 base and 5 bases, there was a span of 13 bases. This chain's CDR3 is CASSLVGGVGDTQYF. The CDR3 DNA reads TGTGCCAGCAGCTTAGTAGGGGGGGTTGGAGATACGCAGTATTTT.

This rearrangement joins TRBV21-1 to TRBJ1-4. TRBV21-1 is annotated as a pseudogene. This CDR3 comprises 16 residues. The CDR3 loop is CASSMTQGDFNEKLFF. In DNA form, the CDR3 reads TGTGCCAGCAGCATGACTCAGGGAGATTTTAATGAAAAACTGTTTTTT.

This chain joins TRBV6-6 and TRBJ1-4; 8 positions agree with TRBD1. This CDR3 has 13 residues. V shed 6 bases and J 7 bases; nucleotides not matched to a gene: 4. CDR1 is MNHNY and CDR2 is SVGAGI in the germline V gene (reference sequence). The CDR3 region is CASSPGGVEKLFF. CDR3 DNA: TGTGCCAGCAGCCCAGGGGGCGTTGAAAAACTGTTTTTT.

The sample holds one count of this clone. The CDR3 nucleotides read TGTGCCAGCACCCTGGGAGGGGGAGAAAAACTGTTTTTT. Translation: CASTLGGGEKLFF. This rearrangement joins TRBV5-6 to TRBJ1-4, with D perhaps TRBD1 (6 bases). V shed 6 bases and J shed 8 bases, with 14 bases lying between them. This CDR3 is 13 amino acids long. CDR1 and CDR2 (germline): SGHDT, YYEEEE.

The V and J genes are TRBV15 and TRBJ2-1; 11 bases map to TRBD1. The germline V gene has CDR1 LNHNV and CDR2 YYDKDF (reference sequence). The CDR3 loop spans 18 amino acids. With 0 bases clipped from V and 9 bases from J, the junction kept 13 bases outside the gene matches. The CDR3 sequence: CATSRDPWGTGGNSEQFF. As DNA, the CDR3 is TGTGCCACCAGCAGAGATCCGTGGGGGACAGGGGGAAATAGTGAGCAGTTCTTC.

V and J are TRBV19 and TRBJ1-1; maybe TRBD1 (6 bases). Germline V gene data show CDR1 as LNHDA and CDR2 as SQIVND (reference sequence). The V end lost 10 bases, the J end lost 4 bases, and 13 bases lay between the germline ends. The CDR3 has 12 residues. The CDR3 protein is CATGRGATEAFF. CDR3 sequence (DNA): TGTGCCACCGGACGGGGGGCCACTGAAGCTTTCTTT.

The CDR3 loop reads CASSTRDRPTQRFTDTQYF. Written as DNA, the CDR3 is TGTGCCAGTAGTACGAGGGACAGGCCCACCCAACGATTCACAGATACGCAGTATTTT. The V gene is TRBV19, the J gene TRBJ2-3, with TRBD1 matching over 8 bases. V trimming: 4 bases; J trimming: 2 bases; junction bases outside the gene matches: 17. The CDR3 is 19 residues long. Germline-derived CDR1 and CDR2 are LNHDA and SQIVND (reference sequence).

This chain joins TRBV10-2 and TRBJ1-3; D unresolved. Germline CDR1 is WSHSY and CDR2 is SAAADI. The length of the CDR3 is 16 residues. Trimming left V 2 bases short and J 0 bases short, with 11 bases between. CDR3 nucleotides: TGCGCCAGCAGTGAGCTTGTGCTTTTCTCTGGAAACACCATATATTTT. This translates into CASSELVLFSGNTIYF.

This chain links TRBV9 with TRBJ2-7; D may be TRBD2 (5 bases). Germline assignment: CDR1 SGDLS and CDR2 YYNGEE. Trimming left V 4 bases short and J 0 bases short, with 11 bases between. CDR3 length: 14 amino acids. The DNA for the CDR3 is TGTGCCAGCAGCCCCGGACTGAGCTCCTACGAGCAGTACTTC. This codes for CASSPGLSSYEQYF.

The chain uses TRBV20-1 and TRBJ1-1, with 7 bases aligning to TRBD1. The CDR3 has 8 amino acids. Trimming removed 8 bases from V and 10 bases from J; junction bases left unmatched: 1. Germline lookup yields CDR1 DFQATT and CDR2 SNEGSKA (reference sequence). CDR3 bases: TGCAGTCCAGGGGGAGCTTTCTTT. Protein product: CSPGGAFF.

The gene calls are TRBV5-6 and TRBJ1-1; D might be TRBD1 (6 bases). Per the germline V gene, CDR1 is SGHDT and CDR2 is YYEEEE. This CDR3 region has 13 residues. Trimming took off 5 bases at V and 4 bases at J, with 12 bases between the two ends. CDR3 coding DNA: TGTGCCAGCAGTTCTCTGGGGGCCACTGAAGCTTTCTTT. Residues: CASSSLGATEAFF. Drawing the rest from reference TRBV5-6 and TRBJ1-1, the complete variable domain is DAGVTQSPTHLIKTRGQQVTLRCSPKSGHDTVSWYQQALGQGPQFIFQYYEEEERQRGNFPDRFSGHQFPNYSSELNVNALLLGDSALYLCASSSLGATEAFFGQGTRLTVV.

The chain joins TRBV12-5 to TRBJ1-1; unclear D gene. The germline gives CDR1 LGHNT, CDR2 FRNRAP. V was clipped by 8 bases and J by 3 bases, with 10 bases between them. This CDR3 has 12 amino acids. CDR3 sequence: CASRGEDTEAFF. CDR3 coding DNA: TGTGCTAGTAGAGGCGAGGACACTGAAGCTTTCTTT. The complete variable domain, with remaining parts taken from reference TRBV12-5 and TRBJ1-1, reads DARVTQTPRHKVTEMGQEVTMRCQPILGHNTVFWYRQTMMQGLELLAYFRNRAPLDDSGMPKDRFSAEMPDATLATLKIQPSEPRDSAVYFCASRGEDTEAFFGQGTRLTVV.

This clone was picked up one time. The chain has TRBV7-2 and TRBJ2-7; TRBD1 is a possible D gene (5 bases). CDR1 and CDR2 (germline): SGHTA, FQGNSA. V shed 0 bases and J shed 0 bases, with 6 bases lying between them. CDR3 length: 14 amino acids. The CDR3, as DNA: TGTGCCAGCAGCTTAGCCACAGGCTCCTACGAGCAGTACTTC. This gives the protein CASSLATGSYEQYF. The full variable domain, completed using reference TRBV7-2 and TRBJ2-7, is GAGVSQSPSNKVTEKGKDVELRCDPISGHTALYWYRQSLGQGLEFLIYFQGNSAPDKSGLPSDRFSAERTGGSVSTLTIQRTQQEDSAVYLCASSLATGSYEQYFGPGTRLTVT.

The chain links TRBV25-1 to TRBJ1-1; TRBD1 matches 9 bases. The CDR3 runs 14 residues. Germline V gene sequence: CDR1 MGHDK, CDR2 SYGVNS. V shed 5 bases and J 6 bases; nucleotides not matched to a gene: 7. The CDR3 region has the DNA TGTGCCAGCAGTAACAGGGGGCAGAGAGCTGAAGCTTTCTTT. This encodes CASSNRGQRAEAFF.

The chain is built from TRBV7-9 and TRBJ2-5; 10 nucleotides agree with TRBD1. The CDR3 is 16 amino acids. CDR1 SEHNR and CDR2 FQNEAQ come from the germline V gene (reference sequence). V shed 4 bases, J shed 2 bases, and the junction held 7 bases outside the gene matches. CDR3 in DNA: TGTGCCAGCAGCTACAGACAGGGGGCTGATCAAGAGACCCAGTACTTC. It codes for CASSYRQGADQETQYF.

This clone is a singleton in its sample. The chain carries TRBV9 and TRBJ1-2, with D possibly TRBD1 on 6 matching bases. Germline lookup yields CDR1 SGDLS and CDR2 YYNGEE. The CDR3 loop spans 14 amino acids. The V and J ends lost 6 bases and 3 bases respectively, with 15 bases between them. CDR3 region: CASTPGGADYGYTF. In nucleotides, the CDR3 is TGTGCCAGCACCCCGGGGGGGGCGGACTATGGCTACACCTTC.

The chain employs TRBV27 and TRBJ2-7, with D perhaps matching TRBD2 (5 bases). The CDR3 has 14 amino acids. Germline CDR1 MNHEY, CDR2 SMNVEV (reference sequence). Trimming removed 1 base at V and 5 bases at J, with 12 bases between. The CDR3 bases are TGTGCCAGCAGTTTATTTTCTAGCTCTCACGAGCAGTACTTC. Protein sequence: CASSLFSSSHEQYF.

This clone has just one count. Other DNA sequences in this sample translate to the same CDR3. The CDR3 protein is CASSLGGSSYNEQFF. Here the CDR3 DNA reads TGTGCCAGCAGCCTCGGGGGTTCCTCCTACAATGAGCAGTTCTTC. The chain carries TRBV13 and TRBJ2-1, with D possibly being TRBD2 (6 bases). Per the germline V gene, CDR1 is PRHDT and CDR2 is FYEKMQ (reference sequence). This CDR3 region has 15 residues. Trimming took 5 bases from V and 0 from J, leaving 11 bases between them.

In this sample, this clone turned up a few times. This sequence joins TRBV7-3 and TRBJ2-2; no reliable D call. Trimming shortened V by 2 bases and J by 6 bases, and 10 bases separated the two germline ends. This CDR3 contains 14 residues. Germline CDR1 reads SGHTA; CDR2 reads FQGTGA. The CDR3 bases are TGTGCCAGCAGCTTACTACATTCCGCCGGGGAGCTGTTTTTT. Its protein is CASSLLHSAGELFF.

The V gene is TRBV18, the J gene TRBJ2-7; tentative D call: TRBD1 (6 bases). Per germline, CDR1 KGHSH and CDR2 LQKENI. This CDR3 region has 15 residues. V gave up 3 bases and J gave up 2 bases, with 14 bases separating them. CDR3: CASSPETGTAYEQYF. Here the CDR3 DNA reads TGTGCCAGCTCACCTGAAACAGGGACGGCCTACGAGCAGTACTTC.

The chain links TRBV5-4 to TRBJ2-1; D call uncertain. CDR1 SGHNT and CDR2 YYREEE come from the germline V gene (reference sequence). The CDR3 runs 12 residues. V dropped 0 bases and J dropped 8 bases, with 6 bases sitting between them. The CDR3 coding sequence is TGTGCCAGCAGCTTGGCCGCGGATGAGCAGTTCTTC. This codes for CASSLAADEQFF.

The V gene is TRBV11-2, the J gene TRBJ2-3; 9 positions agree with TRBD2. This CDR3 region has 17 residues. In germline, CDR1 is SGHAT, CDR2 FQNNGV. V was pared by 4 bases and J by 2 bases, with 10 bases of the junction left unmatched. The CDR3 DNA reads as TGTGCCAGCAGCTCCCAAATACTAGCGGGTGACACAGATACGCAGTATTTT. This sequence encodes CASSSQILAGDTDTQYF. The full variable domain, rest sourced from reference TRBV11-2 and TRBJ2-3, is EAGVAQSPRYKIIEKRQSVAFWCNPISGHATLYWYQQILGQGPKLLIQFQNNGVVDDSQLPKDRFSAERLKGVDSTLKIQPAKLEDSAVYLCASSSQILAGDTDTQYFGPGTRLTVL.

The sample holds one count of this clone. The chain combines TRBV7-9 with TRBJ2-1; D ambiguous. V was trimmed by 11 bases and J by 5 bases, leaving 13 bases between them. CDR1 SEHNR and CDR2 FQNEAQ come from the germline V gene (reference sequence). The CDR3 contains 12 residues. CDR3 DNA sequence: TGTGCCCTTACCCCGGCGAACAATGAGCAGTTCTTC. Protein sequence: CALTPANNEQFF.

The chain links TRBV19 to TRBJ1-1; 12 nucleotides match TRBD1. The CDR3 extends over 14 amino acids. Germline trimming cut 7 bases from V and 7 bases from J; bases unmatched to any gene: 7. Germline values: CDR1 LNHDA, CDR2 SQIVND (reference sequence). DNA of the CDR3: TGTGCCAGTATCCCGGGACAGGGGGCTCATGAAGCTTTCTTT. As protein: CASIPGQGAHEAFF.

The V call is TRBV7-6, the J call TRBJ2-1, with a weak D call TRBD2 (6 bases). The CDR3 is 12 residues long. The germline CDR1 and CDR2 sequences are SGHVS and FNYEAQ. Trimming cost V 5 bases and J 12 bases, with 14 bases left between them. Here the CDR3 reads CASSTDGGWQFF. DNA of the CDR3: TGTGCCAGCAGCACGGACGGAGGGTGGCAGTTCTTC.